The 27 T cell receptor beta chains below come from one sample, sequenced in a study of blood T cell repertoires in COVID-19. Data came from immunoSEQ multiplex PCR; TCRdb stores just in-frame clones and leaves some out. The sample records over 250,000 clones, around 90% being singletons. Sequenced material: peripheral blood. The receptors derive from a man in his fifties or sixties with acute or convalescent COVID-19.

This chain uses TRBV7-2 with TRBJ2-1; D may be TRBD1 (5 bases). Looked up from germline, CDR1 is SGHTA and CDR2 is FQGNSA. V lost 2 bases, J lost 6 bases, and 11 bases lay in between. This CDR3 has 14 amino acids. In DNA, the CDR3 is TGTGCCAGCAGCTTACCAGGGTTGGTCAATGAGCAGTTCTTC. Residues: CASSLPGLVNEQFF.

This clone has only one observation. CDR3 DNA sequence: TGCGCCAGCAGTGAGAGGGGCAGGGGGATTCAAGAGACCCAGTACTTC. Its translation is CASSERGRGIQETQYF. The chain employs TRBV10-1 and TRBJ2-5; 7 bases align to TRBD1. The J segment lost 2 bases and the V segment lost 2 bases, leaving 8 bases of the junction unmatched. Germline values: CDR1 WNHNN, CDR2 SYGVQD (reference sequence). The CDR3 spans 16 residues.

The chain combines TRBV2 with TRBJ2-1; 8 bases line up with TRBD2. Germline assignment: CDR1 SNHLY and CDR2 FYNNEI. The V segment lost 1 base and the J segment 8 bases; nucleotides outside the gene matches: 13. The CDR3 has 17 amino acids. CDR3: CASSEENSGVSFDEQFF. CDR3 nucleotides: TGTGCCAGCAGTGAAGAGAATAGCGGGGTTTCTTTCGATGAGCAGTTCTTC.

The chain carries TRBV19 and TRBJ1-2; 10 nucleotides agree with TRBD1. Germline-derived CDR1 and CDR2 are LNHDA and SQIVND (reference sequence). This CDR3 comprises 17 residues. V lost 5 bases to trimming and J lost 2 bases; unmatched junction nucleotides: 11. In DNA form, the CDR3 reads TGTGCCAGTAGTGTCGGGACAGGGGCCCTCTTCAACTATGGCTACACCTTC. This gives the protein CASSVGTGALFNYGYTF.

The rearrangement uses TRBV27 and TRBJ1-5; TRBD1 is a possible D gene (5 bases). The CDR3 has 15 residues. V lost 3 bases to trimming and J lost 5 bases, with 14 bases between them. CDR1 and CDR2 (germline): MNHEY, SMNVEV (reference sequence). Written as DNA, the CDR3 is TGTGCCAGCAGTTTGGTCGGGTGGGGGGATCAGCCCCAGCATTTT. This encodes CASSLVGWGDQPQHF.

V gene TRBV4-1 combines with J gene TRBJ1-1, with D possibly matching TRBD1 (6 bases). There are 16 residues in the CDR3. Trimming left V 0 bases short and J 2 bases short, with 13 bases between. The V gene's germline CDR1 is MGHRA and CDR2 YSYEKL. The CDR3 is CASSQDPSGVNTEAFF. CDR3 nucleotide sequence: TGCGCCAGCAGCCAAGATCCCTCAGGGGTCAACACTGAAGCTTTCTTT.

The chain couples TRBV11-2 to TRBJ1-2; 7 nucleotides align to TRBD1. The CDR3 contains 14 residues. V shed 5 bases, J shed 0 bases, and the junction held 3 bases outside the gene matches. Germline CDR1 reads SGHAT; CDR2 reads FQNNGV. CDR3 in amino acids: CASSLGTANYGYTF. DNA of the CDR3: TGTGCCAGCAGCCTCGGGACAGCTAACTATGGCTACACCTTC.

This sequence joins TRBV5-4 and TRBJ2-3; 8 bases map to TRBD2. The CDR3 runs to 15 residues. Germline V gene sequence: CDR1 SGHNT, CDR2 YYREEE (reference sequence). Germline trimming cut 4 bases from V and 8 bases from J; bases unmatched to any gene: 12. The CDR3 here is CASSLRGGRDSTQYF. CDR3 sequence (DNA): TGTGCCAGCAGCCTACGGGGGGGCCGAGATAGTACGCAGTATTTT.

This clone was observed a single time. The V call is TRBV5-1, the J call TRBJ2-5; D is perhaps TRBD2 (6 bases). CDR1 is SGHRS, CDR2 YFSETQ, per germline. V lost 2 bases to trimming and J lost 7 bases, with 18 bases between them. The CDR3 loop spans 15 amino acids. The CDR3 region has the DNA TGCGCCAGCAGCTTAAACGGGGAGGTGGTCGCGACCCAGTACTTC. The encoded protein is CASSLNGEVVATQYF.

The V and J genes are TRBV30 and TRBJ2-3; 9 positions agree with TRBD2. There are 16 residues in the CDR3. The V segment lost 0 bases and the J segment 2 bases; nucleotides outside the gene matches: 6. In germline, CDR1 is GTSNPN, CDR2 SVGIG (reference sequence). CDR3: CAWSVRAGGNTDTQYF. CDR3 bases: TGTGCCTGGAGTGTACGAGCGGGGGGCAACACAGATACGCAGTATTTT.

The chain combines TRBV9 with TRBJ1-5; 7 bases map to TRBD1. CDR1 is SGDLS, CDR2 YYNGEE, per germline. The CDR3 is 17 amino acids. The junction had 11 bases not matched to a gene; V was cut back by 3 bases and J by 2 bases. In DNA, the CDR3 is TGTGCCAGCAGCGAGACAGGGCAATACCTGGGCAATCAGCCCCAGCATTTT. Its protein is CASSETGQYLGNQPQHF.

The chain couples TRBV27 to TRBJ2-7, with 7 bases that match TRBD1. CDR1 and CDR2 (germline): MNHEY, SMNVEV (reference sequence). This CDR3 has 16 amino acids. The V gene end was trimmed by 5 bases and the J gene end by 0 bases; junction bases not matched to a gene: 10. The CDR3 spells CASSLKGQPISYEQYF. Here the CDR3 DNA reads TGTGCCAGCAGTCTAAAGGGACAGCCGATCTCCTACGAGCAGTACTTC.

This chain connects TRBV5-1 to TRBJ2-3, with 7 bases fitting TRBD2. V dropped 4 bases and J dropped 5; count of bases not matched to a gene: 10. Germline V CDR1 and CDR2: SGHRS, YFSETQ. The CDR3 spans 15 residues. The CDR3 loop reads CASSPWGGSGDTQYF. CDR3 coding DNA: TGCGCCAGCAGCCCGTGGGGGGGATCGGGAGATACGCAGTATTTT.

The V call is TRBV18, the J call TRBJ2-5, with D uncertain. V was shortened by 6 bases and J by 2 bases, with 10 bases between the two germline ends. Germline-derived CDR1 and CDR2 are KGHSH and LQKENI. This CDR3 is 13 amino acids long. The DNA of the CDR3 is TGTGCCAGCTCTCAAACAGCACAAGAGACCCAGTACTTC. This gives the protein CASSQTAQETQYF. Variable domain in full (rest from reference TRBV18 and TRBJ2-5): NAGVMQNPRHLVRRRGQEARLRCSPMKGHSHVYWYRQLPEEGLKFMVYLQKENIIDESGMPKERFSAEFPKEGPSILRIQQVVRGDSAAYFCASSQTAQETQYFGPGTRLLVL.

The chain links TRBV30 to TRBJ1-2; the D is unclear. V gave up 4 bases and J gave up 4 bases, with 10 bases separating them. CDR1 is GTSNPN, CDR2 SVGIG, per germline (reference sequence). This CDR3 comprises 12 residues. This CDR3 is CAWTRDRYGYTF. CDR3 bases: TGTGCCTGGACACGAGATCGCTATGGCTACACCTTC.

The genes are TRBV9 and TRBJ2-6, with D perhaps matching TRBD2 (5 bases). The CDR3 is 17 amino acids. CDR1 is SGDLS, CDR2 YYNGEE, per germline. Deletions cut 0 bases from V and 0 bases from J, with 10 bases between. CDR3 region: CASSVEPAGSGANVLTF. CDR3 sequence (DNA): TGTGCCAGCAGCGTAGAACCCGCGGGCTCTGGGGCCAACGTCCTGACTTTC.

The genes are TRBV19 and TRBJ1-1; D is uncertain. Germline values: CDR1 LNHDA, CDR2 SQIVND (reference sequence). V shed 3 bases and J shed 3 bases, with 8 bases lying between them. The CDR3 covers 13 residues. The CDR3 nucleotides read TGTGCCAGTAGTATCGACAAGTACACTGAAGCTTTCTTT. Translated, it gives CASSIDKYTEAFF.

The chain employs TRBV19 and TRBJ2-1, with 7 bases that match TRBD1. CDR3 length: 13 amino acids. Germline assignment: CDR1 LNHDA and CDR2 SQIVND (reference sequence). J lost 8 bases, V lost 7 bases, and 8 bases had no gene match. In DNA form, the CDR3 reads TGTGCCAGTACCCCGACAGGGAGCGATGAGCAGTTCTTC. As protein: CASTPTGSDEQFF.

This clone appeared a few times. The chain joins TRBV19 to TRBJ1-1, with 8 bases that match TRBD1. The V gene's germline CDR1 is LNHDA and CDR2 SQIVND (reference sequence). Trimming removed 4 bases from V and 1 base from J; junction bases left unmatched: 5. This CDR3 has 15 amino acids. The CDR3 sequence is CASSNRQGWNTEAFF. As DNA, the CDR3 is TGTGCCAGTAGTAACCGACAGGGGTGGAACACTGAAGCTTTCTTT.

This clone was detected once. The chain combines TRBV5-5 with TRBJ2-3; the D gene is possibly TRBD2 (5 bases). V lost 4 bases to trimming and J lost 0 bases, with 15 bases between them. This CDR3 is 16 amino acids long. The V gene's germline CDR1 is SGHKS and CDR2 YYEKEE (reference sequence). The CDR3 nucleotides read TGTGCCAGCAGCCCGTTTGAGGGTGCCAGCACAGATACGCAGTATTTT. As protein: CASSPFEGASTDTQYF.

This clone was observed once. V is TRBV30 and J is TRBJ2-7, with 7 positions matching TRBD2. Germline-derived CDR1 and CDR2 are GTSNPN and SVGIG (reference sequence). J lost 5 bases, V lost 2 bases, and 18 bases had no gene match. There are 17 residues in the CDR3. CDR3 DNA: TGTGCCTGGAGTAGGACTAGTTTCTCAGTAAGACTGCACGAGCAGTACTTC. As protein: CAWSRTSFSVRLHEQYF.

As to this clone: The junction and the germline gene differ at one end; a read error may be behind it. The chain recombines TRBV5-8 with TRBJ2-7; D assignment may be TRBD1 or TRBD2 (5 bases each). CDR3 length equals 14 residues. CDR1 and CDR2 (germline): SGHTS, YDEGEE. The CDR3 reads CTSRETWLPYEQYF. For the CDR3, the DNA is TGTACCAGCAGGGAGACGTGGCTACCCTACGAGCAGTACTTC.

V gene TRBV3-1 (or the pseudogene TRBV3-2) combines with J gene TRBJ1-2, with D perhaps TRBD1 (5 bases). Germline CDR1 is LGHDT and CDR2 is YNNKEL (reference sequence). This CDR3 contains 14 residues. Trimming pared 1 base from V and 10 bases from J, leaving 16 bases between. In DNA form, the CDR3 reads TGTGCCAGCAGCCAAGCGCAGGGAAGGGCGGTCTACACCTTC. This encodes CASSQAQGRAVYTF.

The rearrangement links TRBV10-3 to TRBJ2-1; the match to TRBD2 covers 10 bases. The CDR3 totals 15 residues. CDR1 ENHRY and CDR2 SYGVKD come from the germline V gene. The trim removed 5 bases at V and 9 bases at J, leaving 10 bases unmatched. CDR3 loop: CAISLAGGRVSEQFF. CDR3 bases: TGTGCCATCAGTTTAGCGGGGGGTCGGGTAAGTGAGCAGTTCTTC.

This sequence joins TRBV5-1 and TRBJ1-4; D not certain. The CDR3 is 15 residues long. The V end was cut by 0 bases, the J end by 3 bases, with 9 bases between. CDR1 is SGHRS, CDR2 YFSETQ, per germline. CDR3 sequence reads: CASSLGAASNEKLFF. DNA for the CDR3: TGCGCCAGCAGCTTGGGGGCAGCTTCTAATGAAAAACTGTTTTTT.

The rearrangement uses TRBV18 and TRBJ1-5; D is perhaps TRBD1 (5 bases). The CDR3 sequence is 13 residues long. V was cut by 6 bases and J by 9 bases, with 15 bases left in between. Germline CDR1 and CDR2: KGHSH and LQKENI. DNA of the CDR3: TGTGCCAGCTCGGAGGGACCGGAACGGCCCCAGCATTTT. This sequence encodes CASSEGPERPQHF. The whole variable domain, remainder taken from reference TRBV18 and TRBJ1-5, is NAGVMQNPRHLVRRRGQEARLRCSPMKGHSHVYWYRQLPEEGLKFMVYLQKENIIDESGMPKERFSAEFPKEGPSILRIQQVVRGDSAAYFCASSEGPERPQHFGDGTRLSIL.

At least ten counts were recorded for this clone. This chain joins TRBV19 and TRBJ2-7, with a tentative D call TRBD2 (5 bases). Germline values: CDR1 LNHDA, CDR2 SQIVND (reference sequence). This CDR3 comprises 14 residues. V shed 4 bases and J shed 4 bases, with 14 bases lying between them. The CDR3 here is CASSRRRGTYEQYF. The CDR3 nucleotides read TGTGCCAGTAGTAGAAGACGGGGAACTTACGAGCAGTACTTC.